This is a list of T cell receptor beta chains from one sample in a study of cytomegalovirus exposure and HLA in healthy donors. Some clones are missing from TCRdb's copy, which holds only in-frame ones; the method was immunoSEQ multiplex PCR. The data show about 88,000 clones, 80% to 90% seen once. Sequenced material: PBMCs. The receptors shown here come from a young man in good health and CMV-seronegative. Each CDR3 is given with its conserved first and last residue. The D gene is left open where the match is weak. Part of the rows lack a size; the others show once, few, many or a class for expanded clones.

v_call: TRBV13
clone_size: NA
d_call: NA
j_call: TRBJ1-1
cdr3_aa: CASSTAGGKAFF
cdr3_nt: TGTGCCAGCAGCACCGCGGGTGGTAAAGCTTTCTTT

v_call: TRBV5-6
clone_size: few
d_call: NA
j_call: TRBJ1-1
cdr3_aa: CASSLHSQNTEAFF
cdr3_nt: TGTGCCAGCAGCTTGCACAGCCAGAACACTGAAGCTTTCTTT

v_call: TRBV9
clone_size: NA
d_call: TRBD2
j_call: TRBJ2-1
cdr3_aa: CASNLAGGPGNEQFF
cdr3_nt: TGTGCCAGCAACTTAGCGGGAGGGCCGGGCAATGAGCAGTTCTTC

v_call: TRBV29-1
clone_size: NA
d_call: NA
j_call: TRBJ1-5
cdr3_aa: CSVQTRPGQPQHF
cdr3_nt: TGCAGCGTCCAAACTCGCCCGGGACAGCCCCAGCATTTT

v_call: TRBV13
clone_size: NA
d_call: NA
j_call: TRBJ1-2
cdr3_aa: CASSPRGYGYTF
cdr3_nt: TGTGCCAGCAGCCCAAGAGGCTATGGCTACACCTTC

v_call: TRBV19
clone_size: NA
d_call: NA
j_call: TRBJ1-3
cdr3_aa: CASTLIPGQLAGNTIYF
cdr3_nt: TGTGCCAGTACCCTCATACCCGGACAATTGGCTGGAAACACCATATATTTT

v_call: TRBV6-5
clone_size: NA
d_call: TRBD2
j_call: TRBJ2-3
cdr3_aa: CASGSSGRSADTQYF
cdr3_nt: TGTGCCAGCGGGTCTAGCGGGAGGTCGGCAGATACGCAGTATTTT

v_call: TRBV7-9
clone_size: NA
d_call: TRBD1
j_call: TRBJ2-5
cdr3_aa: CASSARQGQETQYF
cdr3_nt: TGTGCCAGCAGCGCAAGACAGGGGCAAGAGACCCAGTACTTC

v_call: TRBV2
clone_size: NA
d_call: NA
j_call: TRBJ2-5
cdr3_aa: CASSGTRLTQETQYF
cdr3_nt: TGTGCCAGCAGTGGAACACGACTAACCCAAGAGACCCAGTACTTC

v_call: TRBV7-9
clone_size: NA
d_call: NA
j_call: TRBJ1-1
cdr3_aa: CSSSLSDLLGHNTEAFF
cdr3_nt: TGTTCCAGCAGCTTGTCGGATTTACTGGGCCATAACACTGAAGCTTTCTTT

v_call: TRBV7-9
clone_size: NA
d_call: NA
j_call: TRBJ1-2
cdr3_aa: CASSLAWSTHGYTF
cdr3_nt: TGTGCCAGCAGCCTGGCGTGGAGCACCCATGGCTACACCTTC

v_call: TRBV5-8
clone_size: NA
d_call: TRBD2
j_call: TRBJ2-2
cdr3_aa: CASSRLAETGELFF
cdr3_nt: TGTGCCAGCAGTAGACTAGCGGAAACCGGGGAGCTGTTTTTT

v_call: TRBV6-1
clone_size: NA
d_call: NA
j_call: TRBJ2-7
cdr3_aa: CASSETGDSSYEQYF
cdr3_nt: TGTGCCAGCAGTGAAACGGGGGACAGCTCCTACGAGCAGTACTTC

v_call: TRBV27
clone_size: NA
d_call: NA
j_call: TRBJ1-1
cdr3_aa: CASSLEPGTEAFF
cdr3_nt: TGTGCCAGCAGTCTTGAGCCGGGCACTGAAGCTTTCTTT

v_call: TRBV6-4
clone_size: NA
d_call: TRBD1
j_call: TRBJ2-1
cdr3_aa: CASSKTGTGIDEQFF
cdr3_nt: TGTGCCAGCAGTAAGACCGGGACAGGGATCGATGAGCAGTTCTTC

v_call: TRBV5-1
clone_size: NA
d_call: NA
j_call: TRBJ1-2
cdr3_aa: CASSIDSSNYGYTF
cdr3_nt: TGCGCCAGCAGCATCGACAGCTCTAACTATGGCTACACCTTC

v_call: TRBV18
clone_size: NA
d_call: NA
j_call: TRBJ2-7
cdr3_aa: CASSPRLSYEQYF
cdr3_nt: TGTGCCAGCTCACCACGACTGTCCTACGAGCAGTACTTC

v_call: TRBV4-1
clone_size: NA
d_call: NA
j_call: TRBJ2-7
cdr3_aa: CASSQESGSRYEQYF
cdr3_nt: TGCGCCAGCAGCCAAGAGTCCGGGAGCCGCTACGAGCAGTACTTC

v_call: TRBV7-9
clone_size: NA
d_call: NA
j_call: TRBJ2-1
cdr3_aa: CASSLSLIKHNEQFF
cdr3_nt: TGTGCCAGCAGCTTAAGTCTAATTAAGCACAATGAGCAGTTCTTC

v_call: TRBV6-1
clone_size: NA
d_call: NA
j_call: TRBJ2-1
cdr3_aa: CASSGLGDYFF
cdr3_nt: TGTGCCAGCAGTGGACTAGGAGATTATTTCTTC

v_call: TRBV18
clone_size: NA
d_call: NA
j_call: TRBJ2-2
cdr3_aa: CASSQQNTGELFF
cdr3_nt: TGTGCCAGCTCACAGCAGAACACCGGGGAGCTGTTTTTT

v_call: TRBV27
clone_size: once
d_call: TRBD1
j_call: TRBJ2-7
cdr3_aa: CASSLAQGYEQYF
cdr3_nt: TGTGCCAGCAGTTTAGCACAGGGGTACGAGCAGTACTTC

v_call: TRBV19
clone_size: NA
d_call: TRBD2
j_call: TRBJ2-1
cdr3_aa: CASSSGLAGVVSYNEQFF
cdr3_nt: TGTGCCAGTAGCTCGGGACTAGCGGGAGTGGTTTCCTACAATGAGCAGTTCTTC

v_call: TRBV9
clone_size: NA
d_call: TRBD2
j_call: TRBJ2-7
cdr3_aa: CASSVGLAGSYEQYF
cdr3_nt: TGTGCCAGCAGCGTAGGACTAGCGGGCTCCTACGAGCAGTACTTC

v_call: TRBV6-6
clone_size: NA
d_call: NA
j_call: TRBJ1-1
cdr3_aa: CASTPRAGGQSTEAFF
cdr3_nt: TGTGCCAGCACCCCTCGGGCGGGGGGGCAAAGCACTGAAGCTTTCTTT

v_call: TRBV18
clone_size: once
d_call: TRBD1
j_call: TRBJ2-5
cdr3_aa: CASSPLVRTGGLWTQYF
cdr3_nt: TGTGCCAGCTCACCCCTGGTAAGGACAGGCGGGCTGTGGACCCAGTACTTC

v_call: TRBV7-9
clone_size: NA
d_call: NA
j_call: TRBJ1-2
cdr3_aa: CASAQQRGYGYTF
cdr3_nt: TGTGCCAGCGCCCAGCAGCGAGGCTATGGCTACACCTTC

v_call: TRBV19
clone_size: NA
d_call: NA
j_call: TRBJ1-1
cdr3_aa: CASSQAMNTEAFF
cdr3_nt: TGTGCCAGTAGCCAGGCCATGAACACTGAAGCTTTCTTT

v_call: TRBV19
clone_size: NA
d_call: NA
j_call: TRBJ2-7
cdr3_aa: CAIKTEGVGPYEQYF
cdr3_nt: TGTGCCATTAAGACCGAAGGGGTTGGACCCTACGAGCAGTACTTC

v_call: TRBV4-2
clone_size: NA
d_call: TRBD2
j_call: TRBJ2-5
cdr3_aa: CASSQDSLPTSGLETQYF
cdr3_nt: TGTGCCAGCAGCCAAGATAGCCTACCGACTAGCGGACTAGAGACCCAGTACTTC

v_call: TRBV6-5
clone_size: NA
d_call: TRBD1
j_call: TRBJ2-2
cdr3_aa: CASSPGTGNTGELFF
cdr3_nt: TGTGCCAGCAGTCCCGGGACAGGGAACACCGGGGAGCTGTTTTTT

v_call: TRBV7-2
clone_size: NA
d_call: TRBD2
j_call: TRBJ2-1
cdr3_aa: CASSLAGGRFNEQFF
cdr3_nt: TGTGCCAGCAGCCTAGCGGGAGGGAGGTTCAATGAGCAGTTCTTC

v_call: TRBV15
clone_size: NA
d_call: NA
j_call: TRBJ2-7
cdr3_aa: CATSRDGADYEQYF
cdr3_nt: TGTGCCACCAGCAGAGATGGGGCAGACTACGAGCAGTACTTC

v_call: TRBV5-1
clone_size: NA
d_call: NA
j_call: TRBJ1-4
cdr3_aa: CASSFGRGFGEKLFF
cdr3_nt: TGCGCCAGCAGCTTTGGGCGGGGTTTCGGGGAAAAACTGTTTTTT

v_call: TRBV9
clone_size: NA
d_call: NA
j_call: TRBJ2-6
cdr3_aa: CASSRSSGANVLTF
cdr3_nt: TGTGCCAGCAGCCGGTCCTCTGGGGCCAACGTCCTGACTTTC

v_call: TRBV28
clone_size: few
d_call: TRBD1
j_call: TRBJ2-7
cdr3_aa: CASSSPGQVGNEQYF
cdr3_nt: TGTGCCAGCAGTTCCCCGGGACAGGTAGGAAACGAGCAGTACTTC

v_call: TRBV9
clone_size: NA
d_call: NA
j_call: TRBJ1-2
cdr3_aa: CASRGGTHGYTF
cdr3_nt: TGTGCCAGCAGGGGAGGGACGCATGGCTACACCTTC